This T cell receptor beta chain was sequenced in a study of blood T cell repertoires in COVID-19. Study overall: COVID-19 samples collected from the United States, Italy and Spain covered acute and convalescent phases. PBMCs, B-cell-depleted T cells, or T cells were the source of the cDNA or gDNA that made up the material.

The CDR3 length is 15 residues. With V trimmed by 3 bases and J by 1 base, 2 bases remained unmatched. Looked up from germline, CDR1 is MGHDK and CDR2 is SYGVNS. Authors' processing steps: Nucleated cell number was recorded as an estimate derived from reference gene primer amplification. Repertoires were generated with immunoSEQ multiplex PCR, while TCRdb's copy carries only in-frame clones and drops some. V, J and clone size reflect that table, while D and trimming were determined from the DNA. The table has 70,000 to 90,000 clones, roughly three quarters seen once. This receptor was taken from a human donor in a cohort sampled during active COVID-19. The genes are TRBV25-1 and TRBJ2-1; 8 bases map to TRBD2. Sequenced material: peripheral blood. The CDR3 DNA is TGTGCCAGCAGTGACCTAGCGGGTTCCTACAATGAGCAGTTCTTC. Amino acid sequence: CASSDLAGSYNEQFF.